This entry is about one T cell receptor (beta chain). What it binds is unknown. TCRdb keeps only in-frame clones here, not all; method: immunoSEQ multiplex PCR. Of 50,000 to 65,000 clones listed, 80% to 95% are singletons. These data belong to a study of OX40 agonist ivuxolimab in advanced cancers. Study overall: As their treatment, patients were administered ivuxolimab, an agonistic anti-OX40 (CD134) antibody. Eligibility rules accepted prior anti-PD-1, anti-PD-L1 or anti-CTLA-4 therapy, and 30% to 40% had some.

Overall study findings and caveats: Low clonal expansion, among the lowest seen, marked partial responders at 0.1-3.0 mg/kg. Low normalized T-cell clonal expansion was also seen in some nonresponders.

The material was CD4+ or CD8+ T cells sorted from blood, obtained in a trial of the OX40 agonist ivuxolimab. The receptor comes from an adult with an advanced solid tumor such as melanoma, head and neck, liver or kidney cancer.

CDR3 DNA sequence: TGCGCCAGCAGCCCTCATGAGACTGGCCTAGCAGATACGCAGTATTTT. It specifies CASSPHETGLADTQYF. The J gene is TRBJ2-3, the V gene TRBV4-3; D not resolved. CDR3 size: 16 residues. Germline-derived CDR1 and CDR2 are LGHNA and YSLEER. The V and J ends lost 4 bases and 4 bases respectively, with 18 bases between them.